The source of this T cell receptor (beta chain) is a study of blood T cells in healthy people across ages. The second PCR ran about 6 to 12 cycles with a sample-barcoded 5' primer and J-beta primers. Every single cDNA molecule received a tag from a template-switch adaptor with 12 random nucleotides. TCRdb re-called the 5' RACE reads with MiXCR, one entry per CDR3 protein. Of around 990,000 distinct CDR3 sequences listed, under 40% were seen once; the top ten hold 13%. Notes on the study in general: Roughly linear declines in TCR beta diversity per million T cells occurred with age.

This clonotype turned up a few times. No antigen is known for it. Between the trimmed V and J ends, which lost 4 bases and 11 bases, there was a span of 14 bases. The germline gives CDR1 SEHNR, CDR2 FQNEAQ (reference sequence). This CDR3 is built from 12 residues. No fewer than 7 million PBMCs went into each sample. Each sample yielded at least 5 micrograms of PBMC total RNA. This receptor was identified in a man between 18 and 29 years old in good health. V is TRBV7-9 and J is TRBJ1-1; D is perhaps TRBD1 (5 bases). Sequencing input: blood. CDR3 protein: CASSWESRGAFF. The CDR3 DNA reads TGTGCCAGCAGCTGGGAGTCCCGGGGGGCTTTCTTT. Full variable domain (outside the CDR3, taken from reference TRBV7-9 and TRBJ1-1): DTGVSQNPRHKITKRGQNVTFRCDPISEHNRLYWYRQTLGQGPEFLTYFQNEAQLEKSRLLSDRFSAERPKGSFSTLEIQRTEQGDSAMYLCASSWESRGAFFGQGTRLTVV.